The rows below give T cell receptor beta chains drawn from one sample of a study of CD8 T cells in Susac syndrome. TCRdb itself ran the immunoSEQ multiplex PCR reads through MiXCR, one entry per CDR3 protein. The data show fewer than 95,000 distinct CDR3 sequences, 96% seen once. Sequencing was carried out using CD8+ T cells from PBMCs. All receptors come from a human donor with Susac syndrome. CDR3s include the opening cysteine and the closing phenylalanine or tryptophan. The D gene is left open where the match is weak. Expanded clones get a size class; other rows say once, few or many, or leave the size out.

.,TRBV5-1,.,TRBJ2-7,CASSLSPDQYEQYF,TGCGCCAGCAGCTTGAGTCCAGACCAATACGAGCAGTACTTC
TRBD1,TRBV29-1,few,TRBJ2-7,CSVGGGQGGEQYF,TGCAGCGTTGGTGGGGGACAGGGGGGCGAGCAGTACTTC
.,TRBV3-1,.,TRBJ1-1,CASHQGYDTEAFF,TGTGCCAGCCACCAGGGTTATGACACTGAAGCTTTCTTT
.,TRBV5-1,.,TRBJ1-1,CASSPLGGGTEAFF,TGCGCCAGCAGCCCCCTTGGGGGTGGCACTGAAGCTTTCTTT
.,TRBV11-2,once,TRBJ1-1,CASSGTDRMNTEAFF,TGTGCCAGCAGCGGGACCGACCGGATGAACACTGAAGCTTTCTTT
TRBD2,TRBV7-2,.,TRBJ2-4,CASSSGVSGGLAKNIQYF,TGTGCCAGCAGCTCCGGGGTCAGCGGGGGACTAGCCAAAAACATTCAGTACTTC
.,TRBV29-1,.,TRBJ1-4,CSMLQGSANEKLFF,TGCAGCATGCTACAGGGATCAGCTAATGAAAAACTGTTTTTT
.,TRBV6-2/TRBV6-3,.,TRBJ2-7,CASSYSSSGDYEQYF,TGTGCCAGCAGTTACTCGAGTTCAGGGGACTACGAGCAGTACTTC
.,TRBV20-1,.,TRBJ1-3,CSARDGKGYGNTIYF,TGCAGTGCTAGAGATGGGAAGGGCTACGGGAACACCATATATTTT
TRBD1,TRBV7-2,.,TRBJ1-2,CASSSHRTGGGYTF,TGTGCCAGCAGCTCGCACCGGACAGGCGGTGGCTACACCTTC
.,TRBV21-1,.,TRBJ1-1,CASKKGFQGNTEAFF,TGTGCCAGCAAGAAAGGATTTCAGGGTAACACTGAAGCTTTCTTT
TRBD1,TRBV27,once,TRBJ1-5,CASRVGQGGGQPQHF,TGTGCCAGCAGAGTCGGACAGGGCGGGGGACAGCCCCAGCATTTT
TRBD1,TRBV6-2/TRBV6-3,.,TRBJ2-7,CASTNPGGEQYF,TGTGCCAGCACCAACCCAGGGGGAGAGCAGTACTTC